One T cell receptor beta chain is described in this entry. Its matching antigen is unknown. Between the trimmed V and J ends, which lost 4 bases and 0 bases, there was a span of 10 bases. In germline, CDR1 is SGHNT, CDR2 YYREEE (reference sequence). This CDR3 has 15 amino acids. The PCR made use of 60 Vbeta and 13 Jbeta primers. Only in-frame clones appear in the TCRdb table, and some are missing; sequencing was by immunoSEQ multiplex PCR. The sample consists of 150,000 to 180,000 clones, roughly 80% of them appearing once. Unrecorded immune exposures were likely, despite nominal health at sampling. These data originate in a study of cytomegalovirus exposure and HLA in healthy donors. Study observations and caveats: TCR beta sequences reportedly predicted most subjects' HLA-A and HLA-B alleles accurately. It was shown in a later analysis that HLA-associated TCR beta chains were more clonally expanded than other, equally common chains. Exclusion as indistinguishable affected some V segments, including TRBV6-2 and TRBV6-3.

Sequencing was performed on PBMCs. The V gene is TRBV5-4, the J gene TRBJ1-4; weak D call: TRBD1 (5 bases). The receptor was isolated from a man younger than 40 in good health and CMV-seropositive. The CDR3 protein is CASSLGGATNEKLFF. The DNA for the CDR3 is TGTGCCAGCAGCCTGGGGGGAGCAACTAATGAAAAACTGTTTTTT.